This is a list of T cell receptor beta chains from one sample in a study of radiotherapy plus CTLA-4 blockade in lung cancer. Sequenced by immunoSEQ multiplex PCR; TCRdb stores in-frame clones only, minus some. Of some 66,000 clones in the sample, about 80% were seen once. The source was peripheral blood, collected from a patient treated with radiotherapy plus ipilimumab. The receptors were sampled from a human donor with non-small cell lung cancer who had a partial response to radiotherapy plus ipilimumab. CDR3s include the opening cysteine and the closing phenylalanine or tryptophan. The order of the fields is clone size, D gene, J gene, V gene, CDR3 DNA, CDR3 protein. D genes are given only for firm matches. Not all rows give a size; the values are once, few, many and, for expanded clones, a class.

abundance: -; d_gene: TRBD2; j_gene: TRBJ2-2; v_gene: TRBV19; CDR3nt: TGTGCCAGTACCCTGGGACTAGCGGGTTCCGGGGAGCTGTTTTTT; CDR3aa: CASTLGLAGSGELFF
abundance: few; d_gene: TRBD1; j_gene: TRBJ1-5; v_gene: TRBV6-1; CDR3nt: TGTGCCAGCAAAAAGCCGGGACAGAGCAATCAGCCCCAGCATTTT; CDR3aa: CASKKPGQSNQPQHF
abundance: -; d_gene: -; j_gene: TRBJ2-3; v_gene: TRBV30; CDR3nt: TGTGCCTCCCTTAGGCGCGGGAGACAAGGGGGAGATACGCAGTATTTT; CDR3aa: CASLRRGRQGGDTQYF
abundance: -; d_gene: TRBD1; j_gene: TRBJ2-2; v_gene: TRBV18; CDR3nt: TGTGCCAGCTCCTACCGACAGGGGGCTGACACCGGGGAGCTGTTTTTT; CDR3aa: CASSYRQGADTGELFF
abundance: -; d_gene: TRBD2; j_gene: TRBJ2-5; v_gene: TRBV2; CDR3nt: TGTGCCAGCAGTGAACGAGCGGGGGTACAAGAGACCCAGTACTTC; CDR3aa: CASSERAGVQETQYF
abundance: -; d_gene: -; j_gene: TRBJ1-4; v_gene: TRBV25-1; CDR3nt: TGTGCCAGCAGTGATTCAAGGGGCGGCGATGAAAAACTGTTTTTT; CDR3aa: CASSDSRGGDEKLFF
abundance: -; d_gene: TRBD2; j_gene: TRBJ2-1; v_gene: TRBV4-2; CDR3nt: TGTGCCAGCAGCCAAGGGAGGACTAGCGGGAGGACCTTCAATGAGCAGTTCTTC; CDR3aa: CASSQGRTSGRTFNEQFF
abundance: -; d_gene: -; j_gene: TRBJ1-5; v_gene: TRBV5-1; CDR3nt: TGCGCCAGCAGCTTGGGGACACATGATCAGCCCCAGCATTTT; CDR3aa: CASSLGTHDQPQHF
abundance: -; d_gene: -; j_gene: TRBJ1-4; v_gene: TRBV27; CDR3nt: TGTGCCAGCAGTTTAAGGAAGACTTGGAATGAAAAACTGTTTTTT; CDR3aa: CASSLRKTWNEKLFF
abundance: -; d_gene: TRBD1; j_gene: TRBJ2-7; v_gene: TRBV28; CDR3nt: TGTGCCAGCAGTTCAAGCCGGGACAGGGTCCGCGAGCAGTACTTC; CDR3aa: CASSSSRDRVREQYF
abundance: -; d_gene: -; j_gene: TRBJ2-7; v_gene: TRBV7-8; CDR3nt: TGTGCCAGCAGCTGGAGGGAGGGGGTGGAGCAGTACTTC; CDR3aa: CASSWREGVEQYF
abundance: -; d_gene: TRBD2; j_gene: TRBJ2-2; v_gene: TRBV6-6; CDR3nt: TGTGCCAGCACCTCTCTAGCGGGAGTATATACCGGGGAGCTGTTTTTT; CDR3aa: CASTSLAGVYTGELFF
abundance: -; d_gene: TRBD1; j_gene: TRBJ2-7; v_gene: TRBV6-5; CDR3nt: TGTGCCAGCAGTGCGAGTGACAGGGGGCGCGAGCAGTACTTC; CDR3aa: CASSASDRGREQYF
abundance: -; d_gene: TRBD2; j_gene: TRBJ2-7; v_gene: TRBV6-1; CDR3nt: TGTGCCAGCAGTGGGGGAGGGGCAGGCTCCTACGAGCAGTACTTC; CDR3aa: CASSGGGAGSYEQYF
abundance: -; d_gene: TRBD1; j_gene: TRBJ1-1; v_gene: TRBV27; CDR3nt: TGTGCCAGCAAAGTGGGGGACAGGAACACTGAAGCTTTCTTT; CDR3aa: CASKVGDRNTEAFF
abundance: once; d_gene: -; j_gene: TRBJ2-3; v_gene: TRBV7-6; CDR3nt: TGTGCCAGCAGCTTAGTCGGTAGCAGCACCACAGATACGCAGTATTTT; CDR3aa: CASSLVGSSTTDTQYF